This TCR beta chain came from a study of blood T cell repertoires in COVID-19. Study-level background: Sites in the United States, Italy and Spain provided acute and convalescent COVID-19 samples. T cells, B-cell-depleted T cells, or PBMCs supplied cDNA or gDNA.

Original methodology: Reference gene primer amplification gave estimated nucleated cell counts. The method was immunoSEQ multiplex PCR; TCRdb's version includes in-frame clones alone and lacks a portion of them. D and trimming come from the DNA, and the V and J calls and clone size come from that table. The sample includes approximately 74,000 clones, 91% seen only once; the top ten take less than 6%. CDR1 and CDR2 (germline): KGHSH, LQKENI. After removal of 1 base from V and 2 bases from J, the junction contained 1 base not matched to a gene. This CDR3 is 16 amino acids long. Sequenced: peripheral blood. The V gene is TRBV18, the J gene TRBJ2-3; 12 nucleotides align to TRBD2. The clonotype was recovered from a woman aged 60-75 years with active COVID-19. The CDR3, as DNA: TGTGCCAGCTCACCACGGACTAGCGGGATCACAGATACGCAGTATTTT. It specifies CASSPRTSGITDTQYF.